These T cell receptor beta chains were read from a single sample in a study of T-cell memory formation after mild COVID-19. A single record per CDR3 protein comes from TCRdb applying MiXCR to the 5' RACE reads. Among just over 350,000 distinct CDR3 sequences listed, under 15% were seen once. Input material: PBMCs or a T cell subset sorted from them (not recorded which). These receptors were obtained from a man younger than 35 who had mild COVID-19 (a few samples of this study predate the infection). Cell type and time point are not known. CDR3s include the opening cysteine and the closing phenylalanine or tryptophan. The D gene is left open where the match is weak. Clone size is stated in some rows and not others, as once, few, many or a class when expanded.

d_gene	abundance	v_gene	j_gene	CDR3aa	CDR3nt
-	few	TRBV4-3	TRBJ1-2	CASSQDWGVHGYTF	TGCGCCAGCAGCCAAGATTGGGGGGTCCATGGCTACACCTTC
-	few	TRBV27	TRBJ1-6	CASSLRGLGNSPLHF	TGTGCCAGCAGTTTAAGGGGGTTGGGGAATTCACCCCTCCACTTT
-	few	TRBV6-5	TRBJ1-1	CASSYGQSANTEAFF	TGTGCCAGCAGTTACGGGCAATCCGCAAACACTGAAGCTTTCTTT
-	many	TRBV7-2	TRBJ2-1	CASSFRGNVNEQFF	TGTGCCAGCAGCTTTAGGGGGAACGTGAATGAGCAGTTCTTC
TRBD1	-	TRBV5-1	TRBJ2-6	CASSSRAGGSGANVLTF	TGCGCCAGCAGCTCGCGGGCAGGGGGTTCTGGGGCCAACGTCCTGACTTTC
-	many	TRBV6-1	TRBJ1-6	CASSGLGDENSPLHF	TGTGCCAGCAGCGGCCTGGGGGACGAGAATTCACCCCTCCACTTT
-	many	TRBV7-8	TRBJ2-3	CASSSRDSSLDTQYF	TGTGCCAGCAGCTCGCGGGACTCCTCCCTAGATACGCAGTATTTT
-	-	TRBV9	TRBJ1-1	CASSAQVPPENTEAFF	TGTGCCAGCAGCGCACAGGTCCCTCCTGAGAACACTGAAGCTTTCTTT
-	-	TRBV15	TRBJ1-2	CATSRGPRRGSRYGYTF	TGTGCCACCAGCAGAGGACCTAGGAGGGGAAGTCGCTATGGCTACACCTTC
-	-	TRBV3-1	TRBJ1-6	CASSQAAASSYNSPLHF	TGTGCCAGCAGCCAAGCAGCCGCCAGCTCCTATAATTCACCCCTCCACTTT
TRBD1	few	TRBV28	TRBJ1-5	CASSLSTWSGGAGNQPQHF	TGTGCCAGCAGTTTATCAACGTGGTCAGGGGGCGCGGGCAATCAGCCCCAGCATTTT
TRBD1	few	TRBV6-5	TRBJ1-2	CASSGRTGTAYGYTF	TGTGCCAGCAGTGGACGGACAGGGACTGCCTATGGCTACACCTTC
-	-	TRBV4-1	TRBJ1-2	CASSQVGGPGGYTF	TGCGCCAGCAGCCAAGTTGGAGGGCCTGGGGGCTACACCTTC
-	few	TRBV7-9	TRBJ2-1	CASSRGAGRSYNEQFF	TGTGCCAGCAGCCGGGGGGCGGGACGATCCTACAATGAGCAGTTCTTC
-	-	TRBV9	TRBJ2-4	CASSVDAFSTRGTKNIQYF	TGTGCCAGCAGCGTAGACGCGTTCTCCACCCGTGGGACCAAAAACATTCAGTACTTC
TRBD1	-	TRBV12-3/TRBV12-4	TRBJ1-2	CASSFGGGGAYGYTF	TGTGCCAGCAGCTTCGGGGGAGGGGGCGCCTATGGCTACACCTTC
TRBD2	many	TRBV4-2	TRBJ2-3	CASSQVGGDRTDTQYF	TGTGCCAGCAGCCAAGTTGGGGGGGACCGCACAGATACGCAGTATTTT
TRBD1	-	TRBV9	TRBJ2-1	CASSVVPPPGGEQFF	TGTGCCAGCAGCGTAGTTCCCCCACCAGGGGGTGAGCAGTTCTTC
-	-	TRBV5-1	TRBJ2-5	CASSLIPGQIETQYF	TGCGCCAGCAGTTTGATCCCGGGACAAATAGAGACCCAGTACTTC
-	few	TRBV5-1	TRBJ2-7	CASSFQGRGTEQYF	TGCGCCAGCAGCTTCCAGGGCAGGGGAACCGAGCAGTACTTC
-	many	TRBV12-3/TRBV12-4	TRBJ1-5	CASSPPGAGNQPQHF	TGTGCCAGCAGCCCCCCGGGGGCAGGCAATCAGCCCCAGCATTTT
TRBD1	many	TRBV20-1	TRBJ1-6	CSASQGGSSYNSPLHF	TGCAGTGCTAGCCAGGGGGGAAGCTCCTATAATTCACCCCTCCACTTT
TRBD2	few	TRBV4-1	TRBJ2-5	CASSQATSGGGETQYF	TGCGCCAGCAGCCAGGCGACTAGCGGGGGGGGAGAGACCCAGTACTTC
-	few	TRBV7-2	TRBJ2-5	CASSFGGGTETQYF	TGTGCCAGCAGCTTCGGTGGGGGGACAGAGACCCAGTACTTC
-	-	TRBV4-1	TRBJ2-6	CASSQAPGANVLTF	TGCGCCAGCAGCCAAGCACCTGGGGCCAACGTCCTGACTTTC
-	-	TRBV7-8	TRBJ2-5	CASSNLGPQETQYF	TGTGCCAGCAGCAATCTCGGACCGCAAGAGACCCAGTACTTC